Following are 14 T cell receptor beta chains from one sample sequenced in a study of cytomegalovirus exposure and HLA in healthy donors. With 60 Vbeta and 13 Jbeta primers, the PCR was carried out. Repertoires were generated with immunoSEQ multiplex PCR, while TCRdb's copy carries only in-frame clones and drops some. The table records roughly 150,000 clones, about 75% of them present only once. Sequencing was done on a sample of PBMCs. Every receptor here comes from a man aged 18 to 29 in good health and CMV-seropositive.

The genes are TRBV18 and TRBJ1-1, with D perhaps matching TRBD1 (5 bases). CDR1 is KGHSH and CDR2 is LQKENI in the germline V gene. This CDR3 is 13 amino acids long. V was shortened by 4 bases and J by 2 bases, with 8 bases between the two germline ends. The CDR3 coding sequence is TGTGCCAGCTCACTACAGGAAAACACTGAAGCTTTCTTT. It specifies CASSLQENTEAFF.

This sequence joins TRBV6-4 and TRBJ2-1; D call uncertain. The germline V gene has CDR1 MRHNA and CDR2 SNTAGT. The CDR3 is 15 residues long. V lost 4 bases and J lost 2, with 12 bases in between. The CDR3 loop is CASSVDQEPYNEQFF. The DNA for the CDR3 is TGTGCCAGCAGTGTGGATCAGGAACCCTACAATGAGCAGTTCTTC.

V is TRBV5-1 and J is TRBJ2-5; 10 bases fit TRBD2. The ends lost 3 bases at V and 3 bases at J; junction bases unmatched: 2. The CDR3 loop spans 14 amino acids. Germline V gene lookup returns CDR1 SGHRS and CDR2 YFSETQ. CDR3 protein: CASSSGLAEETQYF. The CDR3 region has the DNA TGCGCCAGCAGCTCAGGACTAGCGGAAGAGACCCAGTACTTC.

DNA for the CDR3: TGCGCCAGCAGCTTGGCAGGGATCTCTGGGGCCAACGTCCTGACTTTC. Translation: CASSLAGISGANVLTF. The chain combines TRBV5-1 with TRBJ2-6; tentative D call: TRBD1 (5 bases). Germline V gives CDR1 SGHRS, CDR2 YFSETQ. This CDR3 contains 16 residues. With 0 bases removed from V and 0 bases from J, the gap between germline ends came to 7 bases.

The V gene is TRBV2, the J gene TRBJ2-5; D gene uncertain. The CDR3 covers 15 residues. Germline CDR1 reads SNHLY; CDR2 reads FYNNEI. Trimming stripped 5 bases from V and 0 bases from J, with 13 bases between. The CDR3 is CASSPRHNYQETQYF. DNA for the CDR3: TGTGCCAGCAGTCCGCGACACAACTACCAAGAGACCCAGTACTTC.

The CDR3 coding sequence is TGCGCCAGCGGACTAGCGGATTCCACAGATACGCAGTATTTT. Its translation is CASGLADSTDTQYF. This chain connects TRBV5-1 to TRBJ2-3; TRBD2 matches at 10 bases. The trim removed 7 bases at V and 2 bases at J, leaving 4 bases unmatched. The CDR3 sequence is 14 residues long. Germline V gives CDR1 SGHRS, CDR2 YFSETQ.

V gene TRBV27 combines with J gene TRBJ1-1, with 10 bases identical to TRBD1. Germline loops: CDR1 MNHEY, CDR2 SMNVEV (reference sequence). J lost 7 bases, V lost 6 bases, and 8 bases had no gene match. CDR3 size: 14 residues. CDR3 loop: CASRPSGTGVEAFF. CDR3 nucleotides: TGTGCCAGCAGACCATCCGGGACAGGGGTTGAAGCTTTCTTT.

The rearrangement uses TRBV6-5 and TRBJ1-1; D unclear. Trimming stripped 6 bases from V and 5 bases from J, with 19 bases between. The CDR3 length is 15 residues. Germline CDR1 reads MNHEY; CDR2 reads SVGAGI. The CDR3 here is CASRPSTPRGTEAFF. The CDR3 nucleotides are TGTGCCAGCAGGCCCTCGACTCCCCGGGGAACTGAAGCTTTCTTT.

The V and J genes are TRBV5-6 and TRBJ2-1; no reliable D call. The germline V gene has CDR1 SGHDT and CDR2 YYEEEE. V lost 5 bases and J lost 5, with 17 bases in between. CDR3 length: 15 residues. The CDR3 region is CASRVLSTWDNEQFF. The CDR3 DNA sequence: TGTGCCAGCAGGGTATTGTCGACATGGGACAATGAGCAGTTCTTC.

The chain employs TRBV18 and TRBJ2-1; 7 nucleotides agree with TRBD2. V lost 3 bases and J lost 6; bases outside the gene matches: 5. The V gene's germline CDR1 is KGHSH and CDR2 LQKENI. The CDR3 has 14 amino acids. The CDR3 nucleotides read TGTGCCAGCTCACCGCCAGGGAGGGGCAATGAGCAGTTCTTC. It codes for CASSPPGRGNEQFF.

The V and J genes are TRBV5-5 and TRBJ1-4; D may be TRBD1 (6 bases). This CDR3 spans 14 amino acids. V was pared by 4 bases and J by 4 bases, with 11 bases between. CDR1 is SGHKS and CDR2 is YYEKEE in the germline V gene (reference sequence). CDR3 in amino acids: CASSPDRNNEKLFF. In nucleotides, the CDR3 is TGTGCCAGCAGCCCCGACAGGAATAATGAAAAACTGTTTTTT.

The V call is TRBV27, the J call TRBJ1-2, with 7 positions matching TRBD1. Germline V CDR1 and CDR2: MNHEY, SMNVEV (reference sequence). V lost 0 bases and J lost 4; bases outside the gene matches: 5. There are 15 residues in the CDR3. The CDR3 DNA reads as TGTGCCAGCAGTTTATCGAGGGGGCGCGGCTATGGCTACACCTTC. Protein product: CASSLSRGRGYGYTF.

The rearrangement links TRBV18 to TRBJ2-5; a possible D gene is TRBD1 (6 bases). This CDR3 has 13 amino acids. Germline V gene lookup returns CDR1 KGHSH and CDR2 LQKENI. The germline V and J ends were trimmed by 3 bases and 3 bases, with 8 bases remaining between them. CDR3 nucleotides: TGTGCCAGCTCACCCTGGACAGAAGAGACCCAGTACTTC. Encoded protein: CASSPWTEETQYF. Drawing the rest from reference TRBV18 and TRBJ2-5, the complete variable domain is NAGVMQNPRHLVRRRGQEARLRCSPMKGHSHVYWYRQLPEEGLKFMVYLQKENIIDESGMPKERFSAEFPKEGPSILRIQQVVRGDSAAYFCASSPWTEETQYFGPGTRLLVL.

The chain carries TRBV6-4 and TRBJ2-2, with TRBD1 matching over 11 bases. CDR3 size: 18 residues. CDR1 and CDR2 (germline): MRHNA, SNTAGT. The ends lost 4 bases at V and 6 bases at J; junction bases unmatched: 13. CDR3 bases: TGTGCCAGCAGTGCGAGTGGACAGGGGGCCGGTAGCGCCGGGGAGCTGTTTTTT. Protein sequence: CASSASGQGAGSAGELFF.